This is a list of T cell receptor beta chains from one sample in a study of human T cells and chemical hapten exposure. MiXCR, applied by TCRdb to the RACE reads, yields one record per CDR3 protein. The sample yields 180,000 or so distinct CDR3 sequences, around 30% seen once. Specimen: whole blood, collected in connection with sensitization to the hapten diphenylcyclopropenone (DPC). The receptors shown here come from a woman in her 30s with alopecia areata. Some clones in this sample may be carry-over from other donors' samples. CDR3s include the opening cysteine and the closing phenylalanine or tryptophan. D genes are given only for firm matches. Expanded clones are given a class, and other clones once, few, many or no size at all.

v_gene	len	abundance	d_gene	j_gene	CDR3aa	CDR3nt
TRBV28	14	.	.	TRBJ1-5	CASRIQGSLQPQHF	TGTGCCAGCAGGATTCAGGGTTCACTACAGCCCCAGCATTTT
TRBV7-9	15	.	.	TRBJ1-2	CASTFPGAQRDGYTF	TGTGCCAGCACCTTCCCGGGAGCCCAGCGAGATGGCTACACCTTC
TRBV4-2	16	few	TRBD1	TRBJ1-4	CASSPSVGTGEEKLFF	TGTGCCAGCAGCCCAAGCGTGGGGACAGGGGAGGAAAAACTGTTTTTT
TRBV10-3	17	.	TRBD1	TRBJ1-1	CAISERDRGRMNTEAFF	TGTGCCATCAGTGAAAGGGACAGGGGGAGAATGAACACTGAAGCTTTCTTT
TRBV3-1	13	.	.	TRBJ2-4	CASSQLGWNIQYF	TGTGCCAGCAGCCAGCTAGGATGGAACATTCAGTACTTC
TRBV7-2	15	few	.	TRBJ2-1	CASSFMDRWGNEQFF	TGTGCCAGCAGCTTCATGGACCGTTGGGGGAATGAGCAGTTCTTC
TRBV5-1	15	.	.	TRBJ1-1	CASSLASQGNTEAFF	TGCGCCAGCAGCTTGGCCAGCCAGGGGAACACTGAAGCTTTCTTT
TRBV4-3	17	many	.	TRBJ2-5	CASSQDRWAGDGETQYF	TGCGCCAGCAGCCAAGATCGGTGGGCAGGGGATGGAGAGACCCAGTACTTC
TRBV27	16	.	.	TRBJ2-6	CASSLWSPDQANVLTF	TGTGCCAGCAGTTTATGGTCGCCAGACCAGGCCAACGTCCTGACTTTC
TRBV29-1	14	.	.	TRBJ2-3	CSVEGGPGPDTQYF	TGCAGCGTTGAAGGCGGCCCCGGTCCAGATACGCAGTATTTT
TRBV2	12	.	.	TRBJ2-1	CASSEDSGVLFF	TGTGCCAGCAGTGAGGATAGCGGAGTGCTGTTCTTC
TRBV6-5	14	.	.	TRBJ2-7	CASSYSAEKYEQYF	TGTGCCAGCAGTTACTCGGCAGAAAAGTACGAGCAGTACTTC
TRBV6-2/TRBV6-3	15	.	.	TRBJ1-2	CASSSDKWGIYGYTF	TGTGCCAGCAGTTCGGACAAATGGGGGATCTATGGCTACACCTTC
TRBV20-1	11	.	.	TRBJ1-1	CSAPKRTEAFF	TGCAGTGCTCCTAAGAGGACTGAAGCTTTCTTT
TRBV27	13	few	TRBD2	TRBJ2-1	CASSFGGGGPQFF	TGTGCCAGCAGTTTCGGGGGGGGTGGCCCCCAGTTCTTC
TRBV9	12	.	.	TRBJ1-3	CASGESGNTIYF	TGTGCCAGCGGGGAATCTGGAAACACCATATATTTT
TRBV19	14	.	.	TRBJ2-1	CASSTQSTAGEQFF	TGTGCCAGTAGTACCCAGTCCACGGCTGGTGAGCAGTTCTTC
TRBV2	15	.	TRBD2	TRBJ2-5	CASTLQRGGKETQYF	TGTGCCAGCACTCTCCAGCGGGGGGGCAAAGAGACCCAGTACTTC
TRBV28	14	few	.	TRBJ1-5	CASSPEHSNQPQHF	TGTGCCAGCAGCCCAGAGCATAGCAATCAGCCCCAGCATTTT
TRBV20-1	15	few	TRBD2	TRBJ2-1	CSARLLAGTYNEQFF	TGCAGTGCTAGATTACTAGCGGGAACCTACAATGAGCAGTTCTTC
TRBV20-1	15	many	TRBD2	TRBJ2-1	CSAGSGRALYNEQFF	TGCAGTGCTGGTAGCGGGAGGGCGCTATACAATGAGCAGTTCTTC
TRBV7-2	14	.	TRBD1	TRBJ1-2	CASSPDRRMEGYTF	TGTGCCAGCAGCCCGGACAGGCGGATGGAAGGCTACACCTTC
TRBV20-1	16	.	TRBD1	TRBJ1-2	CSAGNSRQGSGYGYTF	TGCAGTGCTGGTAATTCGAGACAGGGATCGGGCTATGGCTACACCTTC
TRBV20-1	15	.	TRBD1	TRBJ1-4	CSARRPGGNNEKLFF	TGCAGTGCTAGGCGCCCAGGGGGCAATAATGAAAAACTGTTTTTT
TRBV4-2	13	.	.	TRBJ2-1	CASSQDFTNEQFF	TGTGCCAGCAGCCAAGATTTTACCAATGAGCAGTTCTTC
TRBV6-2/TRBV6-3	13	.	.	TRBJ1-2	CASSPDHNYGYTF	TGTGCCAGCAGTCCAGACCACAACTATGGCTACACCTTC
TRBV7-9	12	.	.	TRBJ2-5	CASSRVQETQYF	TGTGCCAGCAGCCGCGTCCAAGAGACCCAGTACTTC
TRBV10-3	13	few	.	TRBJ2-7	CAISGTVQYEQYF	TGTGCCATCAGTGGGACAGTCCAATACGAGCAGTACTTC
TRBV4-2	15	.	.	TRBJ1-5	CASSQAGRVVQPQHF	TGTGCCAGCAGCCAAGCGGGAAGGGTGGTGCAGCCCCAGCATTTT
TRBV5-4	14	few	.	TRBJ2-2	CASSSGIDTGELFF	TGTGCCAGCAGCTCAGGGATAGACACCGGGGAGCTGTTTTTT
TRBV5-6	13	.	TRBD1	TRBJ1-1	CASSLVGQGQAFF	TGTGCCAGCAGCTTGGTCGGACAGGGCCAAGCTTTCTTT
TRBV9	14	.	TRBD1	TRBJ2-3	CASCTGTGRGTQYF	TGTGCCAGCTGTACCGGGACAGGTCGCGGTACGCAGTATTTT
TRBV28	13	many	.	TRBJ2-7	CASSPGPRDEQYF	TGTGCCAGCAGCCCCGGGCCGAGGGACGAGCAGTACTTC
TRBV29-1	13	.	.	TRBJ1-2	CSVDSGSHYGYTF	TGCAGCGTTGATTCCGGATCCCACTATGGCTACACCTTC
TRBV20-1	12	few	.	TRBJ1-6	CSARTAGTPLHF	TGCAGTGCCCGGACAGCCGGGACACCCCTCCACTTT
TRBV18	15	.	.	TRBJ2-3	CASSPTTGSTDTQYF	TGTGCCAGCTCACCGACGACGGGAAGCACAGATACGCAGTATTTT
TRBV28	16	.	.	TRBJ2-1	CASSLYIDGAAAGQFF	TGTGCCAGCAGTTTATATATTGATGGGGCAGCCGCAGGGCAGTTCTTC
TRBV6-2/TRBV6-3	14	.	TRBD2	TRBJ2-7	CASRRSSGVVEQYF	TGTGCCAGCAGGCGCTCTAGCGGGGTCGTCGAGCAGTACTTC
TRBV11-3	13	.	.	TRBJ2-7	CASSPGPSREQYF	TGTGCCAGCAGCCCTGGGCCCTCACGCGAGCAGTACTTC